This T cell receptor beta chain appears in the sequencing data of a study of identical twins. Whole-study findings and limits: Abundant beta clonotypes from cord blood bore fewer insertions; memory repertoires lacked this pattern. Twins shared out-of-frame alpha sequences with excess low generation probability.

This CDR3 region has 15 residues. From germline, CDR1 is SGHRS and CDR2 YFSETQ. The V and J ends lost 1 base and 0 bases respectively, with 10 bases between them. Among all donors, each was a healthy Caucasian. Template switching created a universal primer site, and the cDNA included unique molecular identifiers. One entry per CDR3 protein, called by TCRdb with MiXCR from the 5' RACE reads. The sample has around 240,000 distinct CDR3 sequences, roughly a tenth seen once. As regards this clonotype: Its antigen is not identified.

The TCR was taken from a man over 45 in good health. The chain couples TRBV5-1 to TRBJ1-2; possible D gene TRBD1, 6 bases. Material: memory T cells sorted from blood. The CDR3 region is CASSLRQEANYGYTF. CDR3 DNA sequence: TGCGCCAGCAGCTTGCGACAGGAGGCTAACTATGGCTACACCTTC.